This T cell receptor (beta chain) stems from a study of blood T cells in healthy people across ages. Study at large: Template switching picked up about one barcoded beta molecule for each two T cells.

On this clonotype itself: Its antigen remains unidentified. A much bigger clone sits one base away, suggesting this may be a read error.

Study results and caveats: Because sorting was not performed, PBMCs prevented conclusive naive versus antigen-experienced comparison.

A second about 7 to 12 cycle PCR used barcoded and J-beta primers. Each CDR3 protein is one row after TCRdb ran MiXCR on the 5' RACE reads. The sample shows about 830,000 distinct CDR3 sequences, about 59% of them seen only once. CDR3 length: 17 amino acids. Losses at the gene ends were 4 bases for V and 2 bases for J; bases not matched to a gene: 7. Germline CDR1 SGHAT, CDR2 FQNNGV. This TCR was recovered from a man aged 30 to 39 in good health. The J gene is TRBJ2-3, the V gene TRBV11-2; 12 nucleotides match TRBD2. Sequenced input: blood. This CDR3 reads CASSSALAGGYTDTQYF. The CDR3 DNA is TGTGCCAGCAGCTCAGCCCTAGCGGGGGGGTACACAGATACGCAGTATTTT.